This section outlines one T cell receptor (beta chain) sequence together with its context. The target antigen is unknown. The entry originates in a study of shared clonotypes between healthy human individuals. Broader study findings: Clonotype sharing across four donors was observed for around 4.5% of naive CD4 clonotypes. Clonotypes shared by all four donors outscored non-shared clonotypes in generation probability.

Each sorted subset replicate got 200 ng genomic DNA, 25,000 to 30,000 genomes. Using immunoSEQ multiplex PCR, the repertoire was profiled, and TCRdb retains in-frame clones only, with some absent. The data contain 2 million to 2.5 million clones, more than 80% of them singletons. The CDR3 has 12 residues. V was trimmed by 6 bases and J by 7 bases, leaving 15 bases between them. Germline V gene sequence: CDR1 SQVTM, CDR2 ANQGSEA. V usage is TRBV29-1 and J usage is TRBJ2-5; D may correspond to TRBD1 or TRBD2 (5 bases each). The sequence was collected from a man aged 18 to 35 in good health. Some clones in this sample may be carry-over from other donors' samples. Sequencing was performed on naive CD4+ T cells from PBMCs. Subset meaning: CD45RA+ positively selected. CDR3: CSVHRGLWTQYF. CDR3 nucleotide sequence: TGCAGCGTCCACCGGGGCCTTTGGACCCAGTACTTC.